One and the same sample provided the 28 T cell receptor beta chains below, sequenced in a study of cytomegalovirus exposure and HLA in healthy donors. This table comes from immunoSEQ multiplex PCR, and its TCRdb copy is limited to in-frame clones, with some not included. This sample has approximately 110,000 clones; roughly 94% occur once, and the top ten carry roughly 1.2%. The specimen sequenced was PBMCs. These receptors were taken from a woman aged 18-29 years in good health and CMV-seronegative.

V gene TRBV6-5 combines with J gene TRBJ1-2; TRBD1 agrees at 9 bases. The V gene's germline CDR1 is MNHEY and CDR2 SVGAGI. The CDR3 contains 14 residues. V lost 7 bases, J lost 4 bases, and 7 bases stayed unmatched. The CDR3 region is CASTKQDRGYGYTF. CDR3 coding DNA: TGTGCCAGCACCAAACAGGACAGGGGCTATGGCTACACCTTC.

V is TRBV5-4 and J is TRBJ2-1; weak D call: TRBD2 (6 bases). The length of the CDR3 is 14 residues. From germline, CDR1 is SGHNT and CDR2 YYREEE (reference sequence). The V gene lost 2 bases and the J gene lost 13 bases, with 19 bases spanning the gap. This CDR3 is CASSLLGSGGLQFF. CDR3 nucleotides: TGTGCCAGCAGCTTATTAGGGTCCGGGGGACTCCAGTTCTTC.

V gene TRBV4-1 combines with J gene TRBJ1-2; TRBD1 aligns across 9 bases. CDR1 is MGHRA and CDR2 is YSYEKL in the germline V gene. With 4 bases clipped from V and 2 bases from J, the junction kept 8 bases outside the gene matches. CDR3 size: 16 residues. CDR3 DNA sequence: TGCGCCAGCAGCCCAAGTCGGGGACAGGGAAACTATGGCTACACCTTC. This gives the protein CASSPSRGQGNYGYTF.

J is TRBJ1-4 and V is TRBV28, with 8 bases identical to TRBD1. The junction had 2 bases not matched to a gene; V was cut back by 6 bases and J by 8 bases. The CDR3 has 12 residues. Per the germline V gene, CDR1 is MDHEN and CDR2 is SYDVKM. CDR3 bases: TGTGCCAGCAGCAGGGGGCAGGAAAAACTGTTTTTT. Encoded protein: CASSRGQEKLFF.

The chain carries TRBV11-2 and TRBJ1-2, with 7 bases lining up with TRBD1. Germline V gene sequence: CDR1 SGHAT, CDR2 FQNNGV. The ends lost 4 bases at V and 8 bases at J; junction bases unmatched: 22. The CDR3 extends over 18 amino acids. As DNA, the CDR3 is TGTGCCAGCAGCTCGATACGGCCGGACAGGCAAGTCATACCAGGCTACACCTTC. Amino acid sequence: CASSSIRPDRQVIPGYTF.

The chain recombines TRBV10-3 with TRBJ2-2; D not resolved. Trimming took off 5 bases at V and 1 base at J, with 14 bases between the two ends. Germline V gene sequence: CDR1 ENHRY, CDR2 SYGVKD. The CDR3 has 16 residues. The CDR3 nucleotides read TGTGCCATCAGTAGACTCCCCTCGAAGAACACCGGGGAGCTGTTTTTT. This translates into CAISRLPSKNTGELFF.

This chain links TRBV9 with TRBJ2-7, with a possible D match to TRBD2 (5 bases). Germline lookup yields CDR1 SGDLS and CDR2 YYNGEE. There are 15 residues in the CDR3. Trimming removed 0 bases at V and 2 bases at J, with 12 bases between. The CDR3 sequence: CASSVAGLAPYEQYF. For the CDR3, the DNA is TGTGCCAGCAGCGTAGCCGGACTCGCTCCCTACGAGCAGTACTTC.

This chain connects TRBV4-1 to TRBJ1-2; perhaps TRBD1 as D (6 bases). Trimming took 4 bases from V and 8 from J, leaving 23 bases between them. The CDR3 length is 16 residues. CDR1 MGHRA and CDR2 YSYEKL come from the germline V gene. Here the CDR3 reads CASSPTRDTHPRGYTF. For the CDR3, the DNA is TGCGCCAGCAGCCCCACCCGGGACACACACCCAAGGGGCTACACCTTC.

The chain has TRBV7-9 and TRBJ2-5; a possible D gene is TRBD2 (6 bases). V shed 5 bases and J shed 5 bases, with 9 bases lying between them. This CDR3 is built from 12 residues. CDR1 is SEHNR and CDR2 is FQNEAQ in the germline V gene (reference sequence). The CDR3 reads CASSPSGETQYF. The CDR3 DNA sequence: TGTGCCAGCAGCCCCAGCGGGGAGACCCAGTACTTC.

The rearrangement uses TRBV5-4 and TRBJ2-7; the D gene is possibly TRBD1 (6 bases). The CDR3 runs to 12 residues. Germline values: CDR1 SGHNT, CDR2 YYREEE (reference sequence). V was pared by 4 bases and J by 12 bases, with 17 bases between. The CDR3 reads CASSGYAGDPYF. The CDR3 nucleotides read TGTGCCAGCAGCGGCTATGCAGGGGATCCGTACTTC.

The V and J genes are TRBV7-9 and TRBJ2-1; possibly TRBD1 for D (5 bases). This CDR3 contains 16 residues. Trimming shortened V by 1 base and J by 9 bases, and 19 bases separated the two germline ends. Germline V CDR1 and CDR2: SEHNR, FQNEAQ (reference sequence). The CDR3 DNA follows: TGTGCCAGCAGCTTAGGGTGGCAGGGCTCTAAGGGTGAGCAGTTCTTC. Amino acids: CASSLGWQGSKGEQFF.

The genes are TRBV6-5 and TRBJ2-5; possibly TRBD1 for D (8 bases). The V gene's germline CDR1 is MNHEY and CDR2 SVGAGI. V was trimmed by 2 bases and J by 4 bases, leaving 17 bases between them. The CDR3 is 16 residues long. The CDR3 bases are TGTGCCAGCAGTTACAGTAAACAGGGGGGGAGAGAGACCCAGTACTTC. Translated: CASSYSKQGGRETQYF.

This clone showed up just once. The chain joins TRBV5-1 to TRBJ2-3; TRBD1 might be the D (6 bases). Germline CDR1 and CDR2: SGHRS and YFSETQ. The V gene lost 3 bases and the J gene lost 2 bases, with 19 bases spanning the gap. This CDR3 has 17 amino acids. This CDR3 reads CASSYLGQPITTDTQYF. CDR3 in DNA: TGCGCCAGCAGCTACCTGGGACAACCGATAACCACAGATACGCAGTATTTT.

The genes are TRBV27 and TRBJ2-6, with 8 bases lining up with TRBD1. This CDR3 has 13 amino acids. In germline, CDR1 is MNHEY, CDR2 SMNVEV (reference sequence). V lost 9 bases and J lost 3; bases outside the gene matches: 1. This chain's CDR3 is CASGQGGANVLTF. CDR3 bases: TGTGCCAGTGGACAGGGTGGGGCCAACGTCCTGACTTTC. The full variable domain, rest sourced from reference TRBV27 and TRBJ2-6, is EAQVTQNPRYLITVTGKKLTVTCSQNMNHEYMSWYRQDPGLGLRQIYYSMNVEVTDKGDVPEGYKVSRKEKRNFPLILESPSPNQTSLYFCASGQGGANVLTFGAGSRLTVL.

The V and J genes are TRBV11-2 and TRBJ1-4, with D tentatively TRBD1 (6 bases). The germline V and J ends were trimmed by 5 bases and 5 bases, with 18 bases remaining between them. The CDR3 has 16 amino acids. The V gene's germline CDR1 is SGHAT and CDR2 FQNNGV. The DNA of the CDR3 is TGTGCCAGCAGCGAAAATTTCGGACAGATGAATGAAAAACTGTTTTTT. Protein sequence: CASSENFGQMNEKLFF.

The V and J genes are TRBV7-6 and TRBJ2-3; TRBD2 aligns across 10 bases. CDR3 length equals 15 residues. The junction had 2 bases not matched to a gene; V was cut back by 1 base and J by 4 bases. From germline, CDR1 is SGHVS and CDR2 FNYEAQ. The CDR3 nucleotides are TGTGCCAGCAGCTTAGTAGCGGGGGGCCCAGATACGCAGTATTTT. Amino acid sequence: CASSLVAGGPDTQYF.

The chain combines TRBV6-6 with TRBJ2-1, with D maybe TRBD1 (5 bases). Germline CDR1 reads MNHNY; CDR2 reads SVGAGI (reference sequence). V was trimmed by 4 bases and J by 2 bases, leaving 12 bases between them. There are 15 residues in the CDR3. The CDR3 reads CASSSTQVTYNEQFF. CDR3 in DNA: TGTGCCAGCAGTTCGACACAGGTAACCTACAATGAGCAGTTCTTC.

This chain links TRBV5-5 with TRBJ2-7; D gene unclear. From germline, CDR1 is SGHKS and CDR2 YYEKEE (reference sequence). There are 13 residues in the CDR3. Trimming shortened V by 5 bases and J by 5 bases, and 14 bases separated the two germline ends. This chain's CDR3 is CASSNTPRHEQYF. The CDR3, as DNA: TGTGCCAGCAGTAATACTCCTCGTCACGAGCAGTACTTC.

The chain employs TRBV7-6 and TRBJ2-7, with D tentatively TRBD2 (7 bases). Trimming shortened V by 1 base and J by 2 bases, and 12 bases separated the two germline ends. The CDR3 runs 15 residues. CDR1 is SGHVS, CDR2 FNYEAQ, per germline. CDR3 sequence (DNA): TGTGCCAGCAGCTTAGTACAGGGAGGGACCTACGAGCAGTACTTC. Its protein is CASSLVQGGTYEQYF.

The chain employs TRBV7-8 and TRBJ1-5; D is ambiguous. This CDR3 is 16 amino acids long. The V gene's germline CDR1 is SGHVS and CDR2 FQNEAQ. V was pared by 3 bases and J by 3 bases, with 15 bases between. In DNA, the CDR3 is TGTGCCAGCAGCTTCGAACAGAATGCGAACAATCAGCCCCAGCATTTT. Amino acids: CASSFEQNANNQPQHF.

The chain joins TRBV7-8 to TRBJ2-5, with D uncertain. This CDR3 is built from 13 residues. Looked up from germline, CDR1 is SGHVS and CDR2 is FQNEAQ. Trimming took off 5 bases at V and 5 bases at J, with 12 bases between the two ends. In DNA, the CDR3 is TGTGCCAGCAGCCCGCGCGTTGTTGAGACCCAGTACTTC. Translation gives CASSPRVVETQYF.

CDR3 nucleotides: TGCGCCAGCAGCCTGATTACCCGGGACACGGGGAACACTGAAGCTTTCTTT. Amino acids: CASSLITRDTGNTEAFF. The chain recombines TRBV4-1 with TRBJ1-1; D is perhaps TRBD1 (6 bases). Trimming took off 4 bases at V and 1 base at J, with 19 bases between the two ends. CDR1 and CDR2 from the germline V gene are MGHRA and YSYEKL. This CDR3 has 17 amino acids.

The chain joins TRBV6-5 to TRBJ1-5; D gene ambiguous. This CDR3 spans 15 amino acids. Germline CDR1 is MNHEY and CDR2 is SVGAGI. V dropped 5 bases and J dropped 7 bases, with 18 bases sitting between them. CDR3 bases: TGTGCCAGCAGTCCCCATACCGCACTAGGCCAGCCCCAGCATTTT. Protein sequence: CASSPHTALGQPQHF.

V is TRBV28 and J is TRBJ1-2; 7 nucleotides align to TRBD1. The CDR3 is 15 residues long. Per the germline V gene, CDR1 is MDHEN and CDR2 is SYDVKM. After removal of 3 bases from V and 4 bases from J, the junction contained 8 bases not matched to a gene. The CDR3 spells CASSFQGQTFYGYTF. CDR3 DNA: TGTGCCAGCAGTTTTCAGGGACAGACTTTCTATGGCTACACCTTC.

The chain employs TRBV4-1 and TRBJ2-5, with TRBD2 as a possible D gene (6 bases). V lost 4 bases and J 5 bases, leaving 14 bases between the germline ends. Germline V gives CDR1 MGHRA, CDR2 YSYEKL. The CDR3 length is 14 residues. The DNA of the CDR3 is TGCGCCAGCAGCCCCCTTACTAGCCGGGAGACCCAGTACTTC. Its translation is CASSPLTSRETQYF.

The chain recombines TRBV6-1 with TRBJ1-2, with D unclear. Trimming shortened V by 0 bases and J by 4 bases, and 12 bases separated the two germline ends. Germline loops: CDR1 MNHNS, CDR2 SASEGT. The CDR3 runs to 15 residues. CDR3 coding DNA: TGTGCCAGCAGTGAAGCTCGTGACAACCTCTATGGCTACACCTTC. Amino acids: CASSEARDNLYGYTF.

The chain links TRBV2 to TRBJ2-5; 9 nucleotides agree with TRBD1. The trim removed 9 bases at V and 4 bases at J, leaving 6 bases unmatched. Germline CDR1 reads SNHLY; CDR2 reads FYNNEI. This CDR3 contains 13 residues. For the CDR3, the DNA is TGTGCCAGAACCGGGACAGGGTTAGAGACCCAGTACTTC. Amino acids: CARTGTGLETQYF.

V is TRBV27 and J is TRBJ2-7, with D unclear. The germline CDR1 and CDR2 sequences are MNHEY and SMNVEV (reference sequence). V lost 6 bases, J lost 3 bases, and 15 bases lay in between. The CDR3 length is 14 residues. The CDR3 here is CASRDLGNLYEQYF. For the CDR3, the DNA is TGTGCCAGCAGAGACCTAGGAAACCTCTACGAGCAGTACTTC.